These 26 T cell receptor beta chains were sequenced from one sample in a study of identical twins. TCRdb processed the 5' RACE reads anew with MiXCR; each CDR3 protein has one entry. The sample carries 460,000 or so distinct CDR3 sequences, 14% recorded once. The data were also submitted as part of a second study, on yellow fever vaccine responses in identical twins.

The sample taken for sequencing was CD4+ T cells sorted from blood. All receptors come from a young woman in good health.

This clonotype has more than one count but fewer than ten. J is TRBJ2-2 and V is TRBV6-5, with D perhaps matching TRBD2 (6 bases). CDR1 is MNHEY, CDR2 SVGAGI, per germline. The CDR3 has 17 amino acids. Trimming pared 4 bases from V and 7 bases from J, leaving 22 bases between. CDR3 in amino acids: CASSSLASTGLSGELFF. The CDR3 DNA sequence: TGTGCCAGCAGTTCCCTAGCGTCCACCGGGTTGAGCGGGGAGCTGTTTTTT.

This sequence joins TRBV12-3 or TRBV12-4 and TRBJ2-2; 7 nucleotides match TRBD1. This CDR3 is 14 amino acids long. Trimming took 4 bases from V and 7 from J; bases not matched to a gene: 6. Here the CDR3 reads CASSSTGLVGELFF. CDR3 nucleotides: TGTGCCAGCAGTTCGACAGGGTTGGTCGGGGAGCTGTTTTTT.

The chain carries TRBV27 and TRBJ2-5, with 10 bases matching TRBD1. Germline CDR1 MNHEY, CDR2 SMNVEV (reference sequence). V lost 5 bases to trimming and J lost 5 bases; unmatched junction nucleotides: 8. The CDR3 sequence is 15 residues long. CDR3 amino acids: CASSLRQGARETQYF. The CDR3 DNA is TGTGCCAGCAGTCTTCGACAGGGGGCTAGGGAGACCCAGTACTTC.

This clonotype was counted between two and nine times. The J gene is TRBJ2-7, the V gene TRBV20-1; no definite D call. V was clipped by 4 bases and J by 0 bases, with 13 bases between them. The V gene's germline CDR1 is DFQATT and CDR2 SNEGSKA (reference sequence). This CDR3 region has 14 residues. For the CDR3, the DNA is TGCAGTGCTACCCCACCCATCCGCTCCTACGAGCAGTACTTC. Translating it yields CSATPPIRSYEQYF.

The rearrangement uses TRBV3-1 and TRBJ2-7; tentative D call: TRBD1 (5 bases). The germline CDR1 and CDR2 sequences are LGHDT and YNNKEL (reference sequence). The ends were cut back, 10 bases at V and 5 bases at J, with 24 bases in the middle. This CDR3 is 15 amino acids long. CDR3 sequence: CATSISGAPLHEQYF. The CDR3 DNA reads TGTGCCACCTCCATTAGTGGGGCCCCTCTTCACGAGCAGTACTTC.

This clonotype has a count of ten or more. This chain's CDR3 is CASSLGGNYEQYF. In DNA form, the CDR3 reads TGCGCCAGCAGCTTGGGTGGCAACTACGAGCAGTACTTC. The V call is TRBV5-1, the J call TRBJ2-7; D not certain. The V end was cut by 0 bases, the J end by 3 bases, with 7 bases between. This CDR3 contains 13 residues. The germline V gene encodes CDR1 SGHRS and CDR2 YFSETQ.

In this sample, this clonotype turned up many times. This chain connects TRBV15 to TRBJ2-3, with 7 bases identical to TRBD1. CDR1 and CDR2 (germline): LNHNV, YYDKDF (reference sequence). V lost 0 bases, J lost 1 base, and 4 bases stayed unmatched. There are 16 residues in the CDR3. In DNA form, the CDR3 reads TGTGCCACCAGCAGAGAGCAGGGGGATGGCACAGATACGCAGTATTTT. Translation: CATSREQGDGTDTQYF. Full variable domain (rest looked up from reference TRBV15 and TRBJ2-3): DAMVIQNPRYQVTQFGKPVTLSCSQTLNHNVMYWYQQKSSQAPKLLFHYYDKDFNNEADTPDNFQSRRPNTSFCFLDIRSPGLGDTAMYLCATSREQGDGTDTQYFGPGTRLTVL.

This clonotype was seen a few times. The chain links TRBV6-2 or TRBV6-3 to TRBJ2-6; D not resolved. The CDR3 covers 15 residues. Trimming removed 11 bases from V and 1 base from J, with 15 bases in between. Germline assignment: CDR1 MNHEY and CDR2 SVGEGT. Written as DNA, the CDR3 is TGTGCCTGCGCCGGGCAACCGTCTGGGGCCAACGTCCTGACTTTC. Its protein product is CACAGQPSGANVLTF.

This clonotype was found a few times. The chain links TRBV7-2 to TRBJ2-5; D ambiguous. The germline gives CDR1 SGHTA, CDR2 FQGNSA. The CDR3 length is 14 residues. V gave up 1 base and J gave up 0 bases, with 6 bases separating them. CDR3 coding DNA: TGTGCCAGCAGCTTAGGGGTTAACCAAGAGACCCAGTACTTC. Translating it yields CASSLGVNQETQYF.

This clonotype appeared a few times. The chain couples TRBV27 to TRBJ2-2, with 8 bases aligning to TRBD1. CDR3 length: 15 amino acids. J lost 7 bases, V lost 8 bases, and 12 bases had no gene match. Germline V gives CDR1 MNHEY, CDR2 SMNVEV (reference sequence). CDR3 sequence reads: CASPLDRDGGGELFF. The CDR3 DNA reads TGTGCCAGCCCCCTGGACAGGGATGGGGGCGGGGAGCTGTTTTTT.

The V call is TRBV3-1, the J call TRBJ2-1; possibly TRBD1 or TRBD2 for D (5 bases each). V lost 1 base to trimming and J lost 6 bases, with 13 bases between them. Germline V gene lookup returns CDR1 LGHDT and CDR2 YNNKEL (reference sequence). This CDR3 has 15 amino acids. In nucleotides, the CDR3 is TGTGCCAGCAGCCAAGCTCCGGGACGGGGCAATGAGCAGTTCTTC. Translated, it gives CASSQAPGRGNEQFF.

The CDR3 bases are TGTGCCAGCAGACTACCGGGACTAGCGGGAGTAAATGAGCAGTTCTTC. Translated: CASRLPGLAGVNEQFF. The genes are TRBV11-2 and TRBJ2-1; the match to TRBD2 covers 14 bases. The germline CDR1 and CDR2 sequences are SGHAT and FQNNGV. This CDR3 spans 16 amino acids. V shed 6 bases, J shed 7 bases, and the junction held 8 bases outside the gene matches.

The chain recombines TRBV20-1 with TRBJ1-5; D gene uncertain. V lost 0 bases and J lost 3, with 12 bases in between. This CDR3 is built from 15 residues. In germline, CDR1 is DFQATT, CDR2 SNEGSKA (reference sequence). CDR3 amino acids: CSARDTSRPNQPQHF. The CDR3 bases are TGCAGTGCTAGAGATACTTCCAGGCCCAATCAGCCCCAGCATTTT.

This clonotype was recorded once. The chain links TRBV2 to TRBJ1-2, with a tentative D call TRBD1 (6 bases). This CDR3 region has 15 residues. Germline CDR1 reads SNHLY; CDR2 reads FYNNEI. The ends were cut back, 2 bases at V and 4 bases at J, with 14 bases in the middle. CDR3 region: CASSESGGQVYGYTF. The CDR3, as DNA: TGTGCCAGCAGTGAATCGGGGGGGCAAGTCTATGGCTACACCTTC.

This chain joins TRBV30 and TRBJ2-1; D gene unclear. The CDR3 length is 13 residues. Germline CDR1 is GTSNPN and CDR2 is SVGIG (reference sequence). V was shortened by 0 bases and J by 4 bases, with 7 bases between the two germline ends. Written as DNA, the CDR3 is TGTGCCTGGAGTGTACAGATTTACAATGAGCAGTTCTTC. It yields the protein CAWSVQIYNEQFF.

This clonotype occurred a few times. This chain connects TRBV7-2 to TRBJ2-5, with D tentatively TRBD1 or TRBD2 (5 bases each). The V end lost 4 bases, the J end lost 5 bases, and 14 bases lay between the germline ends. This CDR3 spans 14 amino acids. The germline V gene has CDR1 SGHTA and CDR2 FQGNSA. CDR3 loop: CASSSPGTGETQYF. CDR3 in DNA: TGTGCCAGCAGCTCACCCGGGACGGGCGAGACCCAGTACTTC. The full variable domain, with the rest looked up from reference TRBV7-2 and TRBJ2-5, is GAGVSQSPSNKVTEKGKDVELRCDPISGHTALYWYRQSLGQGLEFLIYFQGNSAPDKSGLPSDRFSAERTGGSVSTLTIQRTQQEDSAVYLCASSSPGTGETQYFGPGTRLLVL.

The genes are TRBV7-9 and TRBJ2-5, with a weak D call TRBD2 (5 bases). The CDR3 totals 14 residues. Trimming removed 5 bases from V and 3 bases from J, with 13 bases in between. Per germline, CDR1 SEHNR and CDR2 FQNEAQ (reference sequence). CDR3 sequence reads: CASSPSWREETQYF. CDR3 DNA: TGTGCCAGCAGCCCTTCGTGGCGGGAAGAGACCCAGTACTTC.

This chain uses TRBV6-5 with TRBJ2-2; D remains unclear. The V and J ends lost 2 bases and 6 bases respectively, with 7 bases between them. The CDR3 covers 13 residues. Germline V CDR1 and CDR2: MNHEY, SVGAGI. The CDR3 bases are TGTGCCAGCAGTTACGGCGACGCCGGGGAGCTGTTTTTT. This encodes CASSYGDAGELFF.

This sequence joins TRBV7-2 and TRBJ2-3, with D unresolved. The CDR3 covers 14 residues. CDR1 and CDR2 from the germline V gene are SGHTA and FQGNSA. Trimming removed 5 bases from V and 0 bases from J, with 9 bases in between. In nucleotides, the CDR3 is TGTGCCAGCAGCCGGTTTCCTAGCACAGATACGCAGTATTTT. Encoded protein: CASSRFPSTDTQYF.

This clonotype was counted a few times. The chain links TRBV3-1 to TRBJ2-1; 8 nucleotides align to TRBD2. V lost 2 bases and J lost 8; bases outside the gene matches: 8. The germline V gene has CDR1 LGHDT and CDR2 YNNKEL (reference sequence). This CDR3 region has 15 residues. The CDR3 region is CASSQPSGSFHEQFF. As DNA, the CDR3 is TGTGCCAGCAGCCAACCGAGCGGGAGCTTCCATGAGCAGTTCTTC.

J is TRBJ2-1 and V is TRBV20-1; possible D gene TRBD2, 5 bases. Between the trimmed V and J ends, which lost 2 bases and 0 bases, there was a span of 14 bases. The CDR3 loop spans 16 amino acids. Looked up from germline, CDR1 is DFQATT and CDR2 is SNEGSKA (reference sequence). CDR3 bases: TGCAGTGCTAGAAACCGGCGGGTTAGCTCCTACAATGAGCAGTTCTTC. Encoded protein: CSARNRRVSSYNEQFF.

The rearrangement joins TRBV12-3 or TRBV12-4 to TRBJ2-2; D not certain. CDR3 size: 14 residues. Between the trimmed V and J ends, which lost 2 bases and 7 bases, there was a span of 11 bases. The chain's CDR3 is CASSLKIGDGELFF. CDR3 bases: TGTGCCAGCAGTTTAAAGATCGGCGACGGGGAGCTGTTTTTT.

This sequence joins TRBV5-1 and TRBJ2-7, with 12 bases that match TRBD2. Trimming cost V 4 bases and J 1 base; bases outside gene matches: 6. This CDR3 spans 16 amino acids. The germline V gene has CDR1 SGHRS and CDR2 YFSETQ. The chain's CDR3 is CASSTGLAGPSYEQYF. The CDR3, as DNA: TGCGCCAGCAGCACGGGACTAGCGGGTCCGTCCTACGAGCAGTACTTC.

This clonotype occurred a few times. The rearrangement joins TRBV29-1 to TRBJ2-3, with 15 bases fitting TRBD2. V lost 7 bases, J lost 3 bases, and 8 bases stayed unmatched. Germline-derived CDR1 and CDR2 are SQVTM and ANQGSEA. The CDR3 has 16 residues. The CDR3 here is CSARGGLAGGTDTQYF. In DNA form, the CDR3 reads TGCAGCGCCCGAGGCGGACTAGCGGGGGGGACAGATACGCAGTATTTT.

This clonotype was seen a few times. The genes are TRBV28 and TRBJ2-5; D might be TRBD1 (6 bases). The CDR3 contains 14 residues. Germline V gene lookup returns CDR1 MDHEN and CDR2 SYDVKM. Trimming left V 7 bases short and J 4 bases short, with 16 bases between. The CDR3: CASNTGQSGETQYF. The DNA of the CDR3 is TGTGCCAGCAATACCGGACAGTCGGGAGAGACCCAGTACTTC.

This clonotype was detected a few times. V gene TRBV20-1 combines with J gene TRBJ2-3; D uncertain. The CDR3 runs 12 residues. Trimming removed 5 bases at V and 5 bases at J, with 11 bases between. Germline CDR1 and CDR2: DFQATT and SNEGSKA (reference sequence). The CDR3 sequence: CSAPENLDTQYF. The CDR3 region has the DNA TGCAGTGCTCCCGAAAATCTAGATACGCAGTATTTT.